The 2 T cell receptor beta chains below all came from one sample that was sequenced in a study of T-cell memory formation after mild COVID-19. One entry per CDR3 protein, called by TCRdb with MiXCR from the 5' RACE reads. The sample consists of approximately 400,000 distinct CDR3 sequences, roughly 18% of them appearing once. Material for sequencing was PBMCs or a T cell subset sorted from them (not recorded which). The receptors shown here come from a young man who had mild COVID-19 (a few samples of this study predate the infection). Cell type and time point are not known.

This clonotype was counted many times. V usage is TRBV4-3 and J usage is TRBJ1-1; tentative D call: TRBD1 (5 bases). Trimming removed 0 bases at V and 5 bases at J, with 13 bases between. Germline V CDR1 and CDR2: LGHNA, YSLEER. This CDR3 spans 15 amino acids. Written as DNA, the CDR3 is TGCGCCAGCAGCCAAGATCAGTGGGGCACTACTGAAGCTTTCTTT. It yields the protein CASSQDQWGTTEAFF.

This clonotype has a handful of counts. This chain connects TRBV20-1 to TRBJ1-5; D ambiguous. V lost 6 bases to trimming and J lost 3 bases, with 12 bases between them. Germline CDR1 reads DFQATT; CDR2 reads SNEGSKA (reference sequence). The CDR3 is 13 residues long. The CDR3 nucleotides read TGCAGTGCCCCGACCCGTCCCAATCAGCCCCAGCATTTT. Translation gives CSAPTRPNQPQHF.